The next 16 T cell receptor beta chains were all read from a single sample in a study of T cell responses to AZD1222 COVID-19 vaccine. Clones were sequenced by immunoSEQ multiplex PCR, and TCRdb holds only the in-frame ones, with some missing. The data contain around 79,000 clones, about 85% of them seen just once; the ten biggest clones take up about 1.6%. The sequencing used peripheral blood, collected on day 0 of AZD1222 vaccination. The receptors here all came from an adult in good health.

This sequence joins TRBV18 and TRBJ1-4; 8 nucleotides align to TRBD1. Germline V gene sequence: CDR1 KGHSH, CDR2 LQKENI. The length of the CDR3 is 15 residues. V was clipped by 6 bases and J by 7 bases; unmatched bases: 10. Here the CDR3 DNA reads TGTGCCAGCTCGACCGGACAGGGCACCAGTGAAAAACTGTTTTTT. Translation gives CASSTGQGTSEKLFF. The whole variable domain, remainder taken from reference TRBV18 and TRBJ1-4, is NAGVMQNPRHLVRRRGQEARLRCSPMKGHSHVYWYRQLPEEGLKFMVYLQKENIIDESGMPKERFSAEFPKEGPSILRIQQVVRGDSAAYFCASSTGQGTSEKLFFGSGTQLSVL.

This chain uses TRBV30 with TRBJ1-4; D perhaps matches TRBD1 (6 bases). The ends were cut back, 7 bases at V and 3 bases at J, with 12 bases in the middle. The CDR3 consists of 13 residues. CDR1 GTSNPN and CDR2 SVGIG come from the germline V gene (reference sequence). CDR3 nucleotides: TGTGCCTTGTCACAGGGATCTAATGAAAAACTGTTTTTT. Its translation: CALSQGSNEKLFF.

This chain links TRBV7-9 with TRBJ1-2; D unresolved. Germline-derived CDR1 and CDR2 are SEHNR and FQNEAQ (reference sequence). The CDR3 totals 12 residues. The V end was cut by 3 bases, the J end by 2 bases, with 4 bases between. The CDR3 nucleotides read TGTGCCAGCAGCTTCGAGAACTATGGCTACACCTTC. Translation: CASSFENYGYTF.

The chain combines TRBV25-1 with TRBJ1-2; the match to TRBD1 covers 7 bases. With V trimmed by 10 bases and J by 3 bases, 8 bases remained unmatched. This CDR3 has 13 residues. The V gene's germline CDR1 is MGHDK and CDR2 SYGVNS. The CDR3 bases are TGTGCCACCACTCCGACAGGGCACTATGGCTACACCTTC. This sequence encodes CATTPTGHYGYTF.

V usage is TRBV27 and J usage is TRBJ1-2; the D is unclear. CDR3 length: 14 amino acids. The ends were cut back, 8 bases at V and 2 bases at J, with 15 bases in the middle. Germline CDR1 MNHEY, CDR2 SMNVEV (reference sequence). The CDR3 DNA is TGTGCCAGCGGGAGTACGGGGAAGAACTATGGCTACACCTTC. Amino acid sequence: CASGSTGKNYGYTF.

The V call is TRBV30, the J call TRBJ2-5; 7 bases map to TRBD2. Germline trimming cut 3 bases from V and 7 bases from J; bases unmatched to any gene: 8. This CDR3 comprises 13 residues. Germline-derived CDR1 and CDR2 are GTSNPN and SVGIG (reference sequence). CDR3 DNA sequence: TGTGCCTGGAGCTCCACTAGCGTAGGGACCCAGTACTTC. It encodes CAWSSTSVGTQYF.

This chain links TRBV6-4 with TRBJ1-1; the D gene is possibly TRBD1 (5 bases). V lost 2 bases and J lost 1, with 5 bases in between. The CDR3 length is 13 residues. The germline V gene has CDR1 MRHNA and CDR2 SNTAGT. The CDR3 DNA is TGTGCCAGCAGTGACACAGGGAACACTGAAGCTTTCTTT. Protein: CASSDTGNTEAFF.

The V gene is TRBV6-2 or TRBV6-3, the J gene TRBJ1-1; a weak D match, TRBD1 (6 bases). The CDR3 extends over 15 amino acids. Looked up from germline, CDR1 is MNHEY and CDR2 is SVGEGT. Trimming cost V 7 bases and J 4 bases, with 19 bases left between them. CDR3 amino acids: CASTPEGESSTEAFF. The DNA of the CDR3 is TGTGCCAGCACCCCTGAGGGGGAGTCGAGCACTGAAGCTTTCTTT.

The chain uses TRBV6-5 and TRBJ2-4, with 9 bases matching TRBD1. V shed 6 bases, J shed 8 bases, and the junction held 5 bases outside the gene matches. The germline V gene has CDR1 MNHEY and CDR2 SVGAGI. CDR3 length: 13 residues. DNA for the CDR3: TGTGCCAGCAGCCTGGACAGGGGTGACATTCAGTACTTC. It specifies CASSLDRGDIQYF.

V gene TRBV27 combines with J gene TRBJ2-1; 12 bases are shared with TRBD2. The CDR3 has 17 residues. In germline, CDR1 is MNHEY, CDR2 SMNVEV (reference sequence). J gave up 6 bases and V 4 bases, and 10 bases lay outside the gene matches. CDR3 nucleotide sequence: TGTGCCAGCAGTTCTTCCCGGACTAGCGGGATTACCAATGAGCAGTTCTTC. Residues: CASSSSRTSGITNEQFF.

The CDR3 sequence is CAWSVGGGNTGELFF. The CDR3 DNA reads TGTGCCTGGAGTGTGGGCGGAGGGAACACCGGGGAGCTGTTTTTT. The chain links TRBV30 to TRBJ2-2; D might be TRBD2 (5 bases). Germline V gene lookup returns CDR1 GTSNPN and CDR2 SVGIG (reference sequence). V shed 0 bases and J shed 1 base, with 9 bases lying between them. This CDR3 is built from 15 residues.

This clone was seen more than once but under ten times. This sequence joins TRBV30 and TRBJ1-2, with D perhaps matching TRBD1 (6 bases). CDR1 GTSNPN and CDR2 SVGIG come from the germline V gene (reference sequence). This CDR3 has 15 residues. The V gene lost 0 bases and the J gene lost 4 bases, with 15 bases spanning the gap. The CDR3 loop reads CAWSVPGGRSYGYTF. CDR3 in DNA: TGTGCCTGGAGTGTTCCGGGGGGCCGGAGCTATGGCTACACCTTC.

The chain is built from TRBV5-5 and TRBJ2-7; either TRBD1 or TRBD2 may supply D (5 bases each). V was pared by 4 bases and J by 2 bases, with 16 bases between. CDR1 SGHKS and CDR2 YYEKEE come from the germline V gene (reference sequence). The CDR3 consists of 15 residues. CDR3 protein: CASSPEPGSAYEQYF. In DNA form, the CDR3 reads TGTGCCAGCAGCCCGGAACCAGGGAGCGCCTACGAGCAGTACTTC.

This chain joins TRBV28 and TRBJ2-6; D might be TRBD2 (5 bases). Per the germline V gene, CDR1 is MDHEN and CDR2 is SYDVKM. The CDR3 runs 16 residues. Trimming pared 5 bases from V and 1 base from J, leaving 12 bases between. This chain's CDR3 is CASSPPRGSGANVLTF. As DNA, the CDR3 is TGTGCCAGCAGTCCCCCCCGAGGGTCTGGGGCCAACGTCCTGACTTTC.

The genes are TRBV6-5 and TRBJ1-6; a weak D match, TRBD1 (5 bases). Per germline, CDR1 MNHEY and CDR2 SVGAGI. CDR3 length equals 14 residues. Trimming stripped 6 bases from V and 7 bases from J, with 13 bases between. The CDR3 protein is CASRHGTTNSPLHF. The CDR3 DNA reads TGTGCCAGCAGACACGGGACGACGAATTCACCCCTCCACTTT.

This clone was observed a handful of times. J is TRBJ1-1 and V is TRBV20-1, with no clear D. Deletions cut 3 bases from V and 3 bases from J, with 11 bases between. The length of the CDR3 is 13 residues. Per germline, CDR1 DFQATT and CDR2 SNEGSKA (reference sequence). CDR3 DNA: TGCAGTGCTAGTGCCAACACGGACACTGAAGCTTTCTTT. It translates to CSASANTDTEAFF.